These 4 T cell receptor beta chains share one sample of origin, sequenced in a study of blood T cell repertoires in COVID-19. Libraries were prepared by immunoSEQ multiplex PCR; TCRdb keeps only in-frame clonotypes and omits some of them. Of a few hundred thousand clones in the sample, approximately 88% were seen once. Specimen: PBMCs or T cells enriched from blood (not recorded which). These receptors were obtained from a woman between 35 and 50 years old who had been exposed to COVID-19.

The chain couples TRBV28 to TRBJ1-2, with 8 bases that match TRBD1. The CDR3 totals 16 residues. V was clipped by 10 bases and J by 8 bases; unmatched bases: 21. CDR1 MDHEN and CDR2 SYDVKM come from the germline V gene. DNA for the CDR3: TGTGCCACTTTACCCCAGGGGGCGTTTACTACGGGGGGCTACACCTTC. This encodes CATLPQGAFTTGGYTF.

CDR3 DNA: TGTGCCAGCAGGGGTAGGACAGGGGGAATGCAGCCCCAGCATTTT. This sequence encodes CASRGRTGGMQPQHF. The chain recombines TRBV2 with TRBJ1-5; 10 bases align to TRBD1. Germline V gene lookup returns CDR1 SNHLY and CDR2 FYNNEI. V was clipped by 6 bases and J by 7 bases; unmatched bases: 9. There are 15 residues in the CDR3.

The rearrangement uses TRBV10-3 and TRBJ2-1; 11 bases match TRBD2. V shed 2 bases, J shed 7 bases, and the junction held 7 bases outside the gene matches. In germline, CDR1 is ENHRY, CDR2 SYGVKD. The CDR3 extends over 16 amino acids. CDR3 region: CAISEAGTSGSNEQFF. The CDR3 region has the DNA TGTGCCATCAGTGAGGCCGGGACTAGCGGTAGTAATGAGCAGTTCTTC.

This sequence joins TRBV18 and TRBJ2-5; weak D call: TRBD1 (5 bases). V was clipped by 1 base and J by 1 base, with 16 bases between them. The CDR3 has 17 amino acids. CDR1 and CDR2 from the germline V gene are KGHSH and LQKENI. The CDR3: CASSPLDLGVSQETQYF. Written as DNA, the CDR3 is TGTGCCAGCTCACCACTAGACCTAGGGGTCTCCCAAGAGACCCAGTACTTC. The entire variable domain, with the rest obtained from reference TRBV18 and TRBJ2-5, is as follows: NAGVMQNPRHLVRRRGQEARLRCSPMKGHSHVYWYRQLPEEGLKFMVYLQKENIIDESGMPKERFSAEFPKEGPSILRIQQVVRGDSAAYFCASSPLDLGVSQETQYFGPGTRLLVL.